These 19 T cell receptor beta chains originate from one sample sequenced in a study of T cell responses to AZD1222 COVID-19 vaccine. The protocol was immunoSEQ multiplex PCR, while the TCRdb copy is restricted to in-frame clones and leaves out a portion. The data hold 110,000 or so clones, with around nine tenths observed a single time. The input for sequencing was peripheral blood, taken on day 0 of AZD1222 vaccination. The receptor set was obtained from an adult in good health.

V usage is TRBV19 and J usage is TRBJ1-4; 7 bases agree with TRBD1. The J segment lost 7 bases and the V segment lost 1 base, leaving 6 bases of the junction unmatched. The CDR3 length is 15 residues. Germline V lookup: CDR1 LNHDA, CDR2 SQIVND (reference sequence). DNA for the CDR3: TGTGCCAGTAGTATAGTGAGGGGGCTATCTGAAAAACTGTTTTTT. Translating gives CASSIVRGLSEKLFF.

The chain combines TRBV9 with TRBJ2-6; D perhaps matches TRBD2 (5 bases). The CDR3 is 18 residues long. Germline assignment: CDR1 SGDLS and CDR2 YYNGEE. The V end was cut by 4 bases, the J end by 0 bases, with 17 bases between. CDR3 in DNA: TGTGCCAGCAGCCCAGCGGCGGGCCCTGGCTCTGGGGCCAACGTCCTGACTTTC. This gives the protein CASSPAAGPGSGANVLTF.

The genes are TRBV4-2 and TRBJ2-5; TRBD2 matches at 7 bases. J lost 6 bases, V lost 2 bases, and 6 bases had no gene match. The CDR3 consists of 14 residues. Germline lookup yields CDR1 LGHNA and CDR2 YNFKEQ. CDR3 loop: CASSQRTSRQTQYF. The CDR3 nucleotides read TGTGCCAGCAGCCAACGGACTAGTCGGCAGACCCAGTACTTC.

The chain has TRBV7-8 and TRBJ2-7; TRBD1 aligns across 8 bases. Germline CDR1 reads SGHVS; CDR2 reads FQNEAQ. V trimming: 1 base; J trimming: 5 bases; junction bases outside the gene matches: 7. CDR3 size: 15 residues. The CDR3 sequence: CASSLGAGGRDEQYF. The CDR3 bases are TGTGCCAGCAGCTTAGGGGCAGGGGGCCGGGACGAGCAGTACTTC.

This chain joins TRBV24-1 and TRBJ2-5, with 11 bases aligning to TRBD2. Germline V CDR1 and CDR2: KGHDR, SFDVKD. CDR3 size: 19 residues. J gave up 7 bases and V 0 bases, and 15 bases lay outside the gene matches. CDR3 nucleotides: TGTGCCACCAGTGATTTGCAAGGGGCGGGACTAGCGGTGATCGGGACCCAGTACTTC. It is translated as CATSDLQGAGLAVIGTQYF.

The rearrangement joins TRBV6-6 to TRBJ2-7; D unresolved. The CDR3 has 13 residues. Germline V gene sequence: CDR1 MNHNY, CDR2 SVGAGI (reference sequence). Trimming took off 8 bases at V and 4 bases at J, with 15 bases between the two ends. The CDR3 loop reads CASGKPGVYEQYF. CDR3 coding DNA: TGTGCCAGCGGTAAACCTGGGGTTTACGAGCAGTACTTC.

The genes are TRBV5-4 and TRBJ1-1, with TRBD1 matching 10 bases. The V gene end was trimmed by 3 bases and the J gene end by 6 bases; junction bases not matched to a gene: 8. This CDR3 is built from 15 residues. CDR1 SGHNT and CDR2 YYREEE come from the germline V gene (reference sequence). CDR3 in DNA: TGTGCCAGCAGCTCCCGACAGGGGGCAGGCGCTGAAGCTTTCTTT. It encodes CASSSRQGAGAEAFF.

The chain uses TRBV7-9 and TRBJ2-7, with TRBD1 matching over 11 bases. CDR1 and CDR2 (germline): SEHNR, FQNEAQ (reference sequence). The CDR3 spans 16 residues. With 3 bases clipped from V and 4 bases from J, the junction kept 8 bases outside the gene matches. CDR3 sequence (DNA): TGTGCCAGCAGCTTCTACGGGACAGGGGGAATTTACGAGCAGTACTTC. Translation gives CASSFYGTGGIYEQYF.

This sequence joins TRBV6-2 or TRBV6-3 and TRBJ1-1; tentatively, D is TRBD1 (5 bases). This CDR3 is 13 amino acids long. Trimming removed 2 bases at V and 8 bases at J, with 12 bases between. From germline, CDR1 is MNHEY and CDR2 SVGEGT. The CDR3 DNA reads TGTGCCAGCAGTTACCGGGGCCCACCCGAAGCTTTCTTT. Translation gives CASSYRGPPEAFF.

CDR3 residues: CSVVTGTGELFF. CDR3 sequence (DNA): TGCAGCGTTGTTACCGGGACCGGGGAGCTGTTTTTT. The rearrangement joins TRBV29-1 to TRBJ2-2, with unresolved D. The V gene lost 4 bases and the J gene lost 5 bases, with 8 bases spanning the gap. The CDR3 spans 12 residues. Germline V CDR1 and CDR2: SQVTM, ANQGSEA.

The chain employs TRBV25-1 and TRBJ2-1; TRBD2 matches at 11 bases. CDR1 and CDR2 (germline): MGHDK, SYGVNS. The CDR3 runs to 13 residues. V lost 9 bases, J lost 7 bases, and 5 bases stayed unmatched. In DNA, the CDR3 is TGTGCCAGTACGACTAGCGGGAAGAATGAGCAGTTCTTC. This translates into CASTTSGKNEQFF. Using reference TRBV25-1 and TRBJ2-1 for the parts outside the CDR3, the full variable domain is EADIYQTPRYLVIGTGKKITLECSQTMGHDKMYWYQQDPGMELHLIHYSYGVNSTEKGDLSSESTVSRIRTEHFPLTLESARPSHTSQYLCASTTSGKNEQFFGPGTRLTVL.

This chain joins TRBV6-5 and TRBJ2-7; 7 nucleotides match TRBD1. There are 15 residues in the CDR3. Per germline, CDR1 MNHEY and CDR2 SVGAGI. Germline trimming cut 0 bases from V and 2 bases from J; bases unmatched to any gene: 4. The DNA of the CDR3 is TGTGCCAGCAGTTACTCGTGGGGACAGACCTACGAGCAGTACTTC. Its translation is CASSYSWGQTYEQYF.

V usage is TRBV5-6 and J usage is TRBJ1-1; D is unclear. There are 12 residues in the CDR3. The V and J ends lost 4 bases and 1 base respectively, with 5 bases between them. CDR1 and CDR2 (germline): SGHDT, YYEEEE. The CDR3 coding sequence is TGTGCCAGCAGCCGGAGGAACACTGAAGCTTTCTTT. This codes for CASSRRNTEAFF. Variable domain in full (rest from reference TRBV5-6 and TRBJ1-1): DAGVTQSPTHLIKTRGQQVTLRCSPKSGHDTVSWYQQALGQGPQFIFQYYEEEERQRGNFPDRFSGHQFPNYSSELNVNALLLGDSALYLCASSRRNTEAFFGQGTRLTVV.

The chain joins TRBV24-1 to TRBJ1-5; TRBD1 matches at 8 bases. CDR3 length equals 14 residues. Germline values: CDR1 KGHDR, CDR2 SFDVKD. J was trimmed by 6 bases and V by 3 bases; bases with no gene match: 3. The DNA of the CDR3 is TGTGCCACCAGTGATGGGCAGGGGGCTCAGCCCCAGCATTTT. It is translated as CATSDGQGAQPQHF.

The rearrangement joins TRBV6-5 to TRBJ1-4; 8 bases fit TRBD1. V dropped 0 bases and J dropped 3; count of bases not matched to a gene: 3. CDR1 and CDR2 from the germline V gene are MNHEY and SVGAGI. The CDR3 spans 16 residues. DNA of the CDR3: TGTGCCAGCAGTTACTCTATGACAGGGGCTAATGAAAAACTGTTTTTT. Its translation: CASSYSMTGANEKLFF.

The chain is built from TRBV28 and TRBJ2-1; a possible D gene is TRBD2 (5 bases). The CDR3 runs to 14 residues. Trimming pared 4 bases from V and 0 bases from J, leaving 7 bases between. Germline CDR1 and CDR2: MDHEN and SYDVKM. As DNA, the CDR3 is TGTGCCAGCAGTTCTGGGAGCTCCTACAATGAGCAGTTCTTC. This sequence encodes CASSSGSSYNEQFF.

J is TRBJ2-3 and V is TRBV6-5, with 9 bases lining up with TRBD2. This CDR3 has 13 amino acids. The ends lost 3 bases at V and 9 bases at J; junction bases unmatched: 4. The V gene's germline CDR1 is MNHEY and CDR2 SVGAGI. The CDR3 coding sequence is TGTGCCAGCAGTTATAGCGGGAGTCCGACGCAGTATTTT. Amino acids: CASSYSGSPTQYF.

CDR3 in DNA: TGCGCCAGCAGCTGGAGACAGGGGGACGAGCAGTACTTC. Translating gives CASSWRQGDEQYF. V and J are TRBV5-1 and TRBJ2-7, with 9 bases lining up with TRBD1. J gave up 5 bases and V 3 bases, and 3 bases lay outside the gene matches. There are 13 residues in the CDR3. Germline CDR1 reads SGHRS; CDR2 reads YFSETQ.

This clone was observed a few times. The rearrangement joins TRBV5-8 to TRBJ1-4; TRBD1 matches at 7 bases. Trimming removed 4 bases from V and 4 bases from J; junction bases left unmatched: 4. Germline V CDR1 and CDR2: SGHTS, YDEGEE. The CDR3 has 14 amino acids. CDR3 DNA: TGTGCCAGCAGCCCGGGACAGCATAATGAAAAACTGTTTTTT. It is translated as CASSPGQHNEKLFF.